This T cell receptor (beta chain) was sequenced during a study of identical twins. Regarding the study as a whole: Models underestimated out-of-frame TCR alpha sharing in monozygotic twins. While abundant cord blood beta clonotypes carried fewer insertions, memory repertoires showed no such pattern.

Remarks on this clonotype: The antigen remains unidentified.

The germline V gene has CDR1 DFQATT and CDR2 SNEGSKA (reference sequence). The CDR3 covers 16 residues. Trimming at V came to 6 bases and at J to 2 bases, leaving 11 bases not matched to a gene. With template switching, a universal primer site was added, and the cDNA carried unique molecular identifiers. TCRdb fed the 5' RACE reads into MiXCR, producing one record per CDR3 protein. Counted here are roughly 350,000 distinct CDR3 sequences, 9% to 15% occurring once; the ten biggest clones make up around 7.8%. The same sample was also used in a study of yellow fever vaccine responses in identical twins. From that paper: In identical twins, vaccine T cell responses appeared partly shared and partly individual.

Sample: CD8+ T cells sorted from blood. The receptor was derived from a woman aged 18 to 35 in good health. The chain is built from TRBV20-1 and TRBJ2-5, with 11 bases that match TRBD2. The CDR3 spells CSATPGLAEIQETQYF. CDR3 bases: TGCAGTGCAACTCCGGGACTAGCGGAAATTCAAGAGACCCAGTACTTC.